Listed here are 2 T cell receptor beta chains from one sample, sequenced in a study of shared clonotypes between healthy human individuals. Measured with immunoSEQ multiplex PCR; TCRdb has only the in-frame clones, and not every one. The profile shows 2,500,000 or so clones, around 90% of them singletons. Sequencing used naive CD4+ T cells sorted from blood. Sample subset: CD45RA+ positively selected. Receptors were obtained from a man between 18 and 35 years old in good health.

The chain is built from TRBV19 and TRBJ2-2, with 7 bases identical to TRBD1. Germline V CDR1 and CDR2: LNHDA, SQIVND (reference sequence). This CDR3 spans 14 amino acids. V shed 4 bases, J shed 5 bases, and the junction held 4 bases outside the gene matches. The CDR3 sequence: CASSNAGGTGELFF. In nucleotides, the CDR3 is TGTGCCAGTAGTAACGCAGGGGGAACCGGGGAGCTGTTTTTT.

This clone showed up just a few times. The rearrangement uses TRBV2 and TRBJ2-5; D remains ambiguous. Gene TRBJ2-7 matches the end of the DNA better, so the J call may be wrong. This CDR3 region has 11 residues. Germline V CDR1 and CDR2: SNHLY, FYNNEI. CDR3 sequence: CASSPQYEQYF. CDR3 nucleotides: TGTGCCAGCAGCCCGCAGTACGAGCAGTACTTC.